These T cell receptor beta chains were read from a single sample in a study of OX40 agonist ivuxolimab in advanced cancers. Generated by immunoSEQ multiplex PCR, the TCRdb table keeps only in-frame clones and is missing some. Here the sample spans more than 15,000 clones, approximately 78% being singletons. The material was CD4+ or CD8+ T cells sorted from blood, obtained in a trial of the OX40 agonist ivuxolimab. Receptors originate from an adult with an advanced solid tumor such as melanoma, head and neck, liver or kidney cancer. Each CDR3 is given with its conserved first and last residue. A D gene is named only where the DNA matches it firmly. Only some rows state a clone size, as once, few, many or a class for expanded clones.

V,J,D,size,CDR3,DNA
TRBV18,TRBJ1-3,TRBD1,NA,CASSPGDRGNTIYF,TGTGCCAGCTCACCAGGGGACAGGGGAAACACCATATATTTT
TRBV5-6,TRBJ2-7,NA,NA,CASSLQGSAAYEQYF,TGTGCCAGCAGCTTACAGGGTTCCGCAGCCTACGAGCAGTACTTC
TRBV7-9,TRBJ1-5,NA,NA,CASSSASSPQRF,TGTGCCAGCAGCTCGGCCTCCTCGCCCCAGCGTTTT
TRBV5-4,TRBJ1-4,TRBD1,NA,CASSQGGETGLISEKLFF,TGTGCCAGCAGCCAAGGAGGGGAGACAGGGCTAATTTCCGAAAAACTGTTTTTT
TRBV30,TRBJ2-3,NA,NA,CAWSVGFTDTQYF,TGTGCCTGGAGTGTAGGGTTCACAGATACGCAGTATTTT
TRBV6-5,TRBJ2-5,NA,NA,CASSSQGRETQYF,TGTGCCAGCAGTTCACAGGGGAGGGAGACCCAGTACTTC
TRBV6-1,TRBJ2-2,TRBD2,NA,CASSEGSGRTGELFF,TGTGCCAGCAGTGAAGGGAGCGGGAGAACCGGGGAGCTGTTTTTT
TRBV7-3,TRBJ2-7,NA,NA,CASSLNAGSSYEQYF,TGTGCCAGCAGCTTAAATGCGGGAAGCTCCTACGAGCAGTACTTC
TRBV28,TRBJ1-2,NA,NA,CASLQGYGYTF,TGTGCCAGCTTACAGGGCTATGGCTACACCTTC
TRBV2,TRBJ1-6,TRBD1,NA,CASRNRGTYNSPLHF,TGTGCCAGCAGGAACAGGGGAACCTATAATTCACCCCTCCACTTT
TRBV18,TRBJ1-2,NA,NA,CASSSREGVNYGYTF,TGTGCCAGCTCATCAAGGGAGGGAGTCAACTATGGCTACACCTTC
TRBV5-4,TRBJ2-3,TRBD2,NA,CASSSGGLAGGRTRDTQYF,TGTGCCAGCAGCTCTGGGGGACTAGCGGGAGGGCGCACACGGGATACGCAGTATTTT
TRBV6-6,TRBJ1-2,NA,NA,CASSYQGQNTHGYTF,TGTGCCAGCAGTTACCAGGGCCAAAACACTCATGGCTACACCTTC
TRBV2,TRBJ2-6,NA,NA,CARDSGANVLTF,TGTGCCCGTGACTCTGGGGCCAACGTCCTGACTTTC
TRBV11-2,TRBJ1-5,NA,few,CASSLSTGNQPQHF,TGTGCCAGCAGCTTATCGACGGGGAATCAGCCCCAGCATTTT
TRBV27,TRBJ1-2,NA,NA,CASSLSLGVGGYTF,TGTGCCAGCAGTTTATCGCTGGGAGTGGGAGGCTACACCTTC
TRBV11-3,TRBJ2-7,TRBD1,once,CASSRDRASYEQYF,TGTGCCAGCAGCCGAGACAGGGCGTCCTACGAGCAGTACTTC
TRBV2,TRBJ2-7,TRBD1,NA,CATGQMNYEQYF,TGTGCTACGGGACAGATGAACTACGAGCAGTACTTC
TRBV5-4,TRBJ1-6,TRBD1,few,CASSFGDREGSPLHF,TGTGCCAGCAGCTTTGGGGACAGGGAGGGTTCACCCCTCCACTTT
TRBV15,TRBJ2-6,NA,once,CATSRGTTQGIGSGANVLTF,TGTGCCACCAGCCGAGGGACTACTCAGGGGATCGGCTCTGGGGCCAACGTCCTGACTTTC
TRBV7-2,TRBJ2-7,NA,NA,CASSDGSYEQYF,TGTGCCAGCAGCGATGGATCCTACGAGCAGTACTTC
TRBV2,TRBJ2-4,NA,NA,CASTHEGAKNIQYF,TGTGCCAGCACCCACGAGGGAGCCAAAAACATTCAGTACTTC
TRBV29-1,TRBJ2-1,NA,NA,CSVLTGSQIREQFF,TGCAGCGTTTTGACCGGGAGTCAGATTCGTGAGCAGTTCTTC
TRBV18,TRBJ2-7,NA,once,CASSPPAGKRVVYEQYF,TGTGCCAGCTCACCACCGGCAGGAAAGCGGGTGGTTTACGAGCAGTACTTC
TRBV27,TRBJ1-5,NA,NA,CASSLRGTDQPQHF,TGTGCCAGCAGTTTGAGGGGGACGGATCAGCCCCAGCATTTT